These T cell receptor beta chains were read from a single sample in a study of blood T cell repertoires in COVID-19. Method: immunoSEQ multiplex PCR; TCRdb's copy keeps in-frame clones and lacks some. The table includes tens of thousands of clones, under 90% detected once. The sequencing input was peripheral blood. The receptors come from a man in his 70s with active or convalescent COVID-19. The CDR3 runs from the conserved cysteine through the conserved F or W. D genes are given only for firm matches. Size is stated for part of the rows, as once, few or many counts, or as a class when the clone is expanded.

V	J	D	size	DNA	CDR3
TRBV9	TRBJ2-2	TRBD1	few	TGTGCCAGCAGCGTAGCGGCAGGGGGATGGGCCGGGGAGCTGTTTTTT	CASSVAAGGWAGELFF
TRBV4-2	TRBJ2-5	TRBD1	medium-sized	TGTGCCAGCAGCCAAGGGGCGACAGGGGCCGGGGAGACCCAGTACTTC	CASSQGATGAGETQYF
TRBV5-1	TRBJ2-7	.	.	TGCGCCAGCAGCCCCTCCAGGATGTGGTACGAGCAGTACTTC	CASSPSRMWYEQYF
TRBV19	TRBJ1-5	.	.	TGTGCCAGTAGTACGTCAGGGTCTCAGCCCCAGCATTTT	CASSTSGSQPQHF
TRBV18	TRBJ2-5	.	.	TGTGCCAGCTCTTTCATCCCCCAAGAGACCCAGTACTTC	CASSFIPQETQYF
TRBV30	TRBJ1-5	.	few	TGTGCCTGGAGTGGTACAGGGCTTAGGCAGCCCCAGCATTTT	CAWSGTGLRQPQHF
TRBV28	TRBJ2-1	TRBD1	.	TGTGCCAACTCACCGGGACAGGGGGCGCAGGAGCAGTTCTTC	CANSPGQGAQEQFF
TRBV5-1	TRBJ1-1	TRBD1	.	TGCGCCAGCAGCTTGGTTGGACAGGCAGCTGAAGCTTTCTTT	CASSLVGQAAEAFF
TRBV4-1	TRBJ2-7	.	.	TGCGCCAGCAGCCAAGATAGCCTGAGCTCCTACGAGCAGTACTTC	CASSQDSLSSYEQYF
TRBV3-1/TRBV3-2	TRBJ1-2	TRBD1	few	TGTGCCAGCAGCCACGGACAGGGAAAAGGGTCTGGCTACACCTTC	CASSHGQGKGSGYTF
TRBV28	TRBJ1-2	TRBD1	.	TGTGCCAGCAGATCCCTCGGGACAGGGGGTCATGGCTACACCTTC	CASRSLGTGGHGYTF
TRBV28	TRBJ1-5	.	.	TGTGCCAGTCACCAGGGTACTTGGCAGCCCCAGCATTTT	CASHQGTWQPQHF
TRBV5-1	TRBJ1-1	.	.	TGCGCCAGCAGGTACACGGGGAACACTGAAGCTTTCTTT	CASRYTGNTEAFF
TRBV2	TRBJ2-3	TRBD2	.	TGTGCCAGCAGTGAGATGGGACTAGCGGGATTAGATACGCAGTATTTT	CASSEMGLAGLDTQYF
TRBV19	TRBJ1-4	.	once	TGTGCCAGTAGTATAGATCAACGTGGCAGGGAGGTAAACTATGAAAAACTGTTTTTT	CASSIDQRGREVNYEKLFF
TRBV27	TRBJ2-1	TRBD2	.	TGTGCCAGCAGCCCGGGGGGGAACTCCTACAATGAGCAGTTCTTC	CASSPGGNSYNEQFF